These 21 T cell receptor beta chains were sequenced from one sample in a study of Graves' ophthalmopathy and Graves' hyperthyroidism. RNA transcripts provided the template for amplifying TCR beta CDR3 regions. Second-round multiplex PCR came after first-round RT-PCR with HTBI primers. TCRdb reprocessed the multiplex PCR reads via MiXCR and lists one record per CDR3 protein. The data contain around 600,000 distinct CDR3 sequences, 35% to 45% of them singletons. Material: peripheral blood. These receptors came from an adult man with Graves' ophthalmopathy.

V usage is TRBV12-5 and J usage is TRBJ2-6; TRBD2 aligns across 12 bases. Germline V gene sequence: CDR1 LGHNT, CDR2 FRNRAP. This CDR3 contains 19 residues. V gave up 3 bases and J gave up 0 bases; unmatched junction bases: 6. The CDR3 loop is CASGFPTSGGDSGANVLTF. In DNA form, the CDR3 reads TGTGCTAGTGGTTTCCCGACTAGCGGGGGTGACTCTGGGGCCAACGTCCTGACTTTC.

The sample holds many counts of this clonotype. This chain links TRBV24-1 with TRBJ1-2, with a possible D match to TRBD1 (6 bases). This CDR3 region has 16 residues. Trimming cost V 4 bases and J 0 bases, with 14 bases left between them. Germline CDR1 is KGHDR and CDR2 is SFDVKD. Written as DNA, the CDR3 is TGTGCCACCAGTGAAATACAGGGAAACGCTAACTATGGCTACACCTTC. This codes for CATSEIQGNANYGYTF.

The CDR3 DNA reads TGCAGCTGGAAGGGGATGTCCTACAATGAGCAGTTCTTC. It translates to CSWKGMSYNEQFF. The rearrangement joins TRBV29-1 to TRBJ2-1; D is perhaps TRBD1 (5 bases). Germline-derived CDR1 and CDR2 are SQVTM and ANQGSEA. V was shortened by 8 bases and J by 1 base, with 12 bases between the two germline ends. The CDR3 has 13 residues.

This clonotype has only one observation. The rearrangement links TRBV10-3 to TRBJ2-5; 8 bases agree with TRBD1. The CDR3 runs to 15 residues. J gave up 5 bases and V 0 bases, and 5 bases lay outside the gene matches. The germline V gene has CDR1 ENHRY and CDR2 SYGVKD. The chain's CDR3 is CAISESAGGMETQYF. The CDR3 DNA reads as TGTGCCATCAGTGAGTCGGCAGGGGGCATGGAGACCCAGTACTTC.

V usage is TRBV14 and J usage is TRBJ1-5; no clear D. V was cut by 3 bases and J by 11 bases, with 17 bases left in between. CDR1 and CDR2 from the germline V gene are SGHDN and FVKESK. The CDR3 loop spans 14 amino acids. The chain's CDR3 is CASSQRAVQETQHF. CDR3 bases: TGTGCCAGCAGCCAGCGGGCTGTCCAAGAGACCCAGCATTTT.

V usage is TRBV5-5 and J usage is TRBJ1-4; D is undetermined. The germline V and J ends were trimmed by 4 bases and 16 bases, with 17 bases remaining between them. Germline CDR1 and CDR2: SGHKS and YYEKEE (reference sequence). The CDR3 has 12 amino acids. The CDR3 DNA follows: TGTGCCAGCAGCCACCGTGGCAGTGGTACGTTTTTT. The encoded protein is CASSHRGSGTFF.

This clonotype was seen a handful of times. The chain joins TRBV3-1 to TRBJ1-5; a possible D gene is TRBD1 (6 bases). The CDR3 runs to 16 residues. Trimming left V 0 bases short and J 4 bases short, with 13 bases between. Germline CDR1 and CDR2: LGHDT and YNNKEL (reference sequence). The CDR3 DNA is TGTGCCAGCAGCCAAGATCGGGGGGCGACTAATCAGCCCCAGCATTTT. This codes for CASSQDRGATNQPQHF.

The chain recombines TRBV7-6 with TRBJ2-1; 7 nucleotides match TRBD2. Trimming at V came to 1 base and at J to 9 bases, leaving 9 bases not matched to a gene. Germline CDR1 SGHVS, CDR2 FNYEAQ. There are 15 residues in the CDR3. CDR3 in amino acids: CASSLVTGGSTEQFF. DNA of the CDR3: TGTGCCAGCAGCTTAGTAACCGGGGGGAGCACTGAGCAGTTCTTC.

V is TRBV29-1 and J is TRBJ1-5; 7 positions match TRBD1. In germline, CDR1 is SQVTM, CDR2 ANQGSEA. The CDR3 runs to 13 residues. Germline trimming cut 8 bases from V and 5 bases from J; bases unmatched to any gene: 9. The CDR3 spells CSQDDREDQPQHF. The CDR3 region has the DNA TGCAGCCAAGATGACAGGGAAGATCAGCCCCAGCATTTT.

This clonotype was seen many times. The V call is TRBV7-6, the J call TRBJ2-2, with D hard to call. The V gene lost 5 bases and the J gene lost 8 bases, with 6 bases spanning the gap. Germline-derived CDR1 and CDR2 are SGHVS and FNYEAQ. The CDR3 runs to 11 residues. The DNA for the CDR3 is TGTGCCAGCAGCGGAGAGGGGGAGCTGTTTTTT. Protein sequence: CASSGEGELFF.

This clonotype was seen repeatedly, ten times or more. The junction shows a germline mismatch at one end, possibly a read error. For the CDR3, the DNA is TGCGCCAGCAGCCAAACGCACCAGAGGGGTAATCAGCCCCAGCATTTT. It is translated as CASSQTHQRGNQPQHF. The rearrangement links TRBV7-2 to TRBJ1-5, with D possibly being TRBD1 (5 bases). The CDR3 is 16 amino acids. Germline V gives CDR1 SGHTA, CDR2 FQGNSA.

There are many counts of this clonotype. The J gene is TRBJ2-7, the V gene TRBV9, with 7 bases fitting TRBD1. CDR1 and CDR2 (germline): SGDLS, YYNGEE. There are 14 residues in the CDR3. The trim removed 3 bases at V and 0 bases at J, leaving 3 bases unmatched. CDR3 sequence reads: CASSGGTASYEQYF. The CDR3 DNA reads TGTGCCAGCAGCGGGGGGACAGCCTCCTACGAGCAGTACTTC.

This clonotype was picked up many times. CDR3 amino acids: CASRTATNYYGYTF. The CDR3 DNA follows: TGTGCCAGCAGGACAGCAACCAACTACTATGGCTACACCTTC. This chain connects TRBV12-3 or TRBV12-4 to TRBJ1-2; TRBD1 might be the D (5 bases). The CDR3 is made up of 14 amino acids. The V end lost 6 bases, the J end lost 3 bases, and 14 bases lay between the germline ends.

This clonotype was found a few times. V usage is TRBV11-3 and J usage is TRBJ2-2; a weak D match, TRBD2 (5 bases). Germline CDR1 and CDR2: SGHNT and YENEEA. Trimming stripped 1 base from V and 5 bases from J, with 14 bases between. This CDR3 is 16 amino acids long. The CDR3 region is CASSLVEGVWTGELFF. CDR3 bases: TGTGCCAGCAGCTTAGTTGAGGGAGTGTGGACCGGGGAGCTGTTTTTT.

The chain combines TRBV7-2 with TRBJ1-3; 7 positions agree with TRBD1. Germline CDR1 is SGHTA and CDR2 is FQGNSA. The CDR3 spans 13 residues. V lost 1 base, J lost 7 bases, and 1 base stayed unmatched. The DNA for the CDR3 is TGTGCCAGCAGCTTAGAGACAGGGAACACCATATATTTT. This encodes CASSLETGNTIYF. Full variable domain (outside the CDR3, taken from reference TRBV7-2 and TRBJ1-3): GAGVSQSPSNKVTEKGKDVELRCDPISGHTALYWYRQSLGQGLEFLIYFQGNSAPDKSGLPSDRFSAERTGGSVSTLTIQRTQQEDSAVYLCASSLETGNTIYFGEGSWLTVV.

This clonotype has a count of ten or more. The gene calls are TRBV5-5 and TRBJ2-7; 8 bases match TRBD1. The germline V gene has CDR1 SGHKS and CDR2 YYEKEE (reference sequence). V trimming: 4 bases; J trimming: 1 base; junction bases outside the gene matches: 4. The CDR3 is 14 amino acids. CDR3 bases: TGTGCCAGCAGCCCGGGACAGGCATCCTACGAGCAGTACTTC. It yields the protein CASSPGQASYEQYF. Full variable domain (rest looked up from reference TRBV5-5 and TRBJ2-7): DAGVTQSPTHLIKTRGQQVTLRCSPISGHKSVSWYQQVLGQGPQFIFQYYEKEERGRGNFPDRFSARQFPNYSSELNVNALLLGDSALYLCASSPGQASYEQYFGPGTRLTVT.

In the case of this clonotype: One end of the junction varies from germline; a read error may be responsible. The chain joins TRBV10-3 to TRBJ2-6; tentatively, D is TRBD1 or TRBD2 (5 bases each). This CDR3 has 12 residues. The germline CDR1 and CDR2 sequences are ENHRY and SYGVKD. CDR3 residues: CAISGARGSEAF. CDR3 nucleotides: TGTGCCATCAGCGGGGCTCGGGGCTCTGAAGCTTTC.

As to this clonotype: The junction differs from germline at one of its ends, possibly a read error. The chain joins TRBV11-2 to TRBJ2-7, with D possibly matching TRBD1 (6 bases). Germline V gene data show CDR1 as SGHAT and CDR2 as FQNNGV. The CDR3 is 14 amino acids. Written as DNA, the CDR3 is TGTGCCAGTAGTACGGGGCAGGGGACCTACGAGCAGCACTTC. This gives the protein CASSTGQGTYEQHF.

Regarding this clonotype: The junction and the germline gene differ at one end; a read error may be behind it. The chain couples TRBV20-1 to TRBJ2-5; TRBD1 aligns across 8 bases. This CDR3 comprises 9 residues. Germline assignment: CDR1 DFQATT and CDR2 SNEGSKA (reference sequence). CDR3 nucleotides: TGCAGTGCTAGAAAGACAGGGGACTTC. This codes for CSARKTGDF.

The chain uses TRBV13 and TRBJ2-7, with TRBD2 matching over 8 bases. The CDR3 has 16 amino acids. The V gene's germline CDR1 is PRHDT and CDR2 FYEKMQ (reference sequence). V was pared by 0 bases and J by 1 base, with 5 bases of the junction left unmatched. The CDR3 protein is CASSLGGRANSYEQYF. The CDR3 bases are TGTGCCAGCAGCTTAGGCGGGAGGGCCAATTCCTACGAGCAGTACTTC.

A word on this clonotype: Compared with germline, one end of the junction differs, possibly owing to a read error. This sequence joins TRBV29-1 and TRBJ1-5; no definite D call. Germline CDR1 is SQVTM and CDR2 is ANQGSEA. CDR3 length equals 13 residues. The CDR3 coding sequence is TGCAGCGTTGGTGGCAGATACAATCAGCCCCACCATTTT. Translating it yields CSVGGRYNQPHHF.